The next 26 T cell receptor beta chains were all read from a single sample in a study of memory CD4+ T cells and cytomegalovirus serostatus. TCRdb's table, derived via immunoSEQ multiplex PCR, lists solely in-frame clones and lacks some. The data show some 25,000 clones, with roughly 75% seen just once and around 1% held by the top ten. The sort gate was single viable CD3+CD4+CD8-CD45RO+ cells for memory CD4+ T cells. Sequencing used memory CD4+ T cells from blood. These receptors originate from an adult in good health and CMV-seronegative.

This sequence joins TRBV28 and TRBJ1-3, with D uncertain. The CDR3 runs 14 residues. The germline V and J ends were trimmed by 5 bases and 1 base, with 9 bases remaining between them. Germline assignment: CDR1 MDHEN and CDR2 SYDVKM. The CDR3 DNA reads TGTGCCAGCAGTACGAGAGGGTCTGGAAACACCATATATTTT. This codes for CASSTRGSGNTIYF.

The rearrangement joins TRBV11-2 to TRBJ2-5; 10 bases align to TRBD2. Germline CDR1 reads SGHAT; CDR2 reads FQNNGV. The J segment lost 5 bases and the V segment lost 5 bases, leaving 2 bases of the junction unmatched. This CDR3 region has 13 residues. The chain's CDR3 is CASSRAGGETQYF. The CDR3 coding sequence is TGTGCCAGCAGCCGAGCGGGAGGGGAGACCCAGTACTTC.

The table lists this clone with a few counts. The rearrangement links TRBV19 to TRBJ1-4; D gene ambiguous. CDR1 and CDR2 (germline): LNHDA, SQIVND (reference sequence). With 0 bases removed from V and 10 bases from J, the gap between germline ends came to 21 bases. The CDR3 has 17 amino acids. CDR3 in DNA: TGTGCCAGTAGTATAGATATGAGTGTCCAGAGGAAGGGAAAACTGTTTTTT. As protein: CASSIDMSVQRKGKLFF.

The chain is built from TRBV7-2 and TRBJ2-5, with D possibly being TRBD1 (6 bases). Germline values: CDR1 SGHTA, CDR2 FQGNSA. CDR3 size: 14 residues. The V gene lost 1 base and the J gene lost 5 bases, with 11 bases spanning the gap. CDR3 protein: CASSLGQGWETQYF. The CDR3 nucleotides are TGTGCCAGCAGCTTAGGTCAGGGGTGGGAGACCCAGTACTTC.

This rearrangement joins TRBV7-8 to TRBJ2-7, with a weak D call TRBD2 (6 bases). The CDR3 loop spans 15 amino acids. Between the trimmed V and J ends, which lost 5 bases and 2 bases, there was a span of 16 bases. Per germline, CDR1 SGHVS and CDR2 FQNEAQ. The CDR3 DNA sequence: TGTGCCAGCAGCCCCCAAGGTAGCGGAACCTACGAGCAGTACTTC. This sequence encodes CASSPQGSGTYEQYF.

V usage is TRBV28 and J usage is TRBJ2-7; 10 nucleotides align to TRBD2. With 3 bases clipped from V and 4 bases from J, the junction kept 21 bases outside the gene matches. The germline CDR1 and CDR2 sequences are MDHEN and SYDVKM. The CDR3 has 20 amino acids. For the CDR3, the DNA is TGTGCCAGCAGTTTCGTTTCGAGCGGGAGGGTAAGGTTTGGGAGTTACGAGCAGTACTTC. Translation gives CASSFVSSGRVRFGSYEQYF.

The chain is built from TRBV7-9 and TRBJ2-1, with D possibly being TRBD2 (6 bases). CDR1 is SEHNR and CDR2 is FQNEAQ in the germline V gene (reference sequence). The length of the CDR3 is 19 residues. V gave up 5 bases and J gave up 2 bases, with 25 bases separating them. In nucleotides, the CDR3 is TGTGCCAGCAGCCCTGGTGGGGGTAGCGGAGCGCCCACCTACAATGAGCAGTTCTTC. It codes for CASSPGGGSGAPTYNEQFF.

This chain links TRBV4-1 with TRBJ2-1, with 14 bases matching TRBD2. J gave up 0 bases and V 6 bases, and 19 bases lay outside the gene matches. The CDR3 is 22 amino acids. Germline CDR1 MGHRA, CDR2 YSYEKL. This chain's CDR3 is CASRPRTSGGPFGESSYNEQFF. In DNA form, the CDR3 reads TGCGCCAGCAGACCGAGGACTAGCGGGGGGCCGTTCGGCGAAAGCTCCTACAATGAGCAGTTCTTC.

The gene calls are TRBV28 and TRBJ2-7, with D possibly being TRBD1 or TRBD2 (5 bases each). V lost 8 bases and J 3 bases, leaving 8 bases between the germline ends. Germline CDR1 reads MDHEN; CDR2 reads SYDVKM. This CDR3 has 11 amino acids. The CDR3 sequence is CASGAGYEQYF. The CDR3 region has the DNA TGTGCCAGCGGGGCGGGCTACGAGCAGTACTTC. The variable domain in full, with the rest retrieved from reference TRBV28 and TRBJ2-7, is DVKVTQSSRYLVKRTGEKVFLECVQDMDHENMFWYRQDPGLGLRLIYFSYDVKMKEKGDIPEGYSVSREKKERFSLILESASTNQTSMYLCASGAGYEQYFGPGTRLTVT.

In DNA form, the CDR3 reads TGTGCCAGCAGCGCCCAGAGCGGGGGGGGTAATGAGCAGTTCTTC. Its translation is CASSAQSGGGNEQFF. V and J are TRBV9 and TRBJ2-1; 10 nucleotides match TRBD2. Germline CDR1 is SGDLS and CDR2 is YYNGEE. Germline trimming cut 3 bases from V and 7 bases from J; bases unmatched to any gene: 7. This CDR3 spans 15 amino acids.

This chain uses TRBV7-3 with TRBJ2-1, with D possibly TRBD2 on 6 matching bases. Germline CDR1 SGHTA, CDR2 FQGTGA. CDR3 length: 15 amino acids. Deletions cut 5 bases from V and 5 bases from J, with 16 bases between. The CDR3 here is CASSASSASNNEQFF. The CDR3 coding sequence is TGTGCCAGCAGCGCCTCTAGCGCCTCTAACAATGAGCAGTTCTTC.

With respect to this clone: Because it lacks the conserved phenylalanine or tryptophan at the end, this CDR3 is likely a read error. The rearrangement links TRBV6-5 to TRBJ1-4, with D uncertain. Germline assignment: CDR1 MNHEY and CDR2 SVGAGI. The CDR3 is 11 residues long. V gave up 2 bases and J gave up 9 bases, with 4 bases separating them. This CDR3 reads CASSYGKKLFI. Written as DNA, the CDR3 is TGTGCCAGCAGTTACGGTAAAAAACTGTTTATT.

The chain joins TRBV5-1 to TRBJ2-2; 7 bases align to TRBD1. The CDR3 is 16 residues long. The J segment lost 6 bases and the V segment lost 0 bases, leaving 8 bases of the junction unmatched. CDR1 is SGHRS and CDR2 is YFSETQ in the germline V gene. The CDR3 spells CASSLGDRVVSGELFF. CDR3 DNA sequence: TGCGCCAGCAGCTTGGGTGACAGGGTAGTGTCCGGGGAGCTGTTTTTT.

The gene calls are TRBV6-5 and TRBJ1-2; 8 bases fit TRBD1. CDR3 length: 16 amino acids. V was pared by 1 base and J by 0 bases, with 4 bases of the junction left unmatched. The germline V gene has CDR1 MNHEY and CDR2 SVGAGI. CDR3 DNA sequence: TGTGCCAGCAGTTACTACGGGACAGGAACTAACTATGGCTACACCTTC. It is translated as CASSYYGTGTNYGYTF.

The chain employs TRBV10-2 and TRBJ1-2; 8 positions agree with TRBD1. The germline CDR1 and CDR2 sequences are WSHSY and SAAADI. This CDR3 is built from 14 residues. Trimming at V came to 5 bases and at J to 4 bases, leaving 6 bases not matched to a gene. The CDR3 region is CASSREQGGYGYTF. In DNA form, the CDR3 reads TGCGCCAGCAGTCGTGAACAGGGGGGCTATGGCTACACCTTC.

This sequence joins TRBV7-3 and TRBJ2-2; 7 nucleotides align to TRBD1. This CDR3 is built from 14 residues. CDR1 and CDR2 (germline): SGHTA, FQGTGA. The V segment lost 5 bases and the J segment 2 bases; nucleotides outside the gene matches: 2. The CDR3 DNA follows: TGTGCCAGCAGCAGGGGGCATAACACCGGGGAGCTGTTTTTT. It encodes CASSRGHNTGELFF. The variable domain in full, completed from reference TRBV7-3 and TRBJ2-2, reads GAGVSQTPSNKVTEKGKYVELRCDPISGHTALYWYRQSLGQGPEFLIYFQGTGAADDSGLPNDRFFAVRPEGSVSTLKIQRTERGDSAVYLCASSRGHNTGELFFGEGSRLTVL.

V usage is TRBV10-2 and J usage is TRBJ2-7, with 10 bases matching TRBD2. This CDR3 comprises 20 residues. V lost 6 bases to trimming and J lost 6 bases; unmatched junction nucleotides: 26. Per germline, CDR1 WSHSY and CDR2 SAAADI. The CDR3 region is CASSPEPGLASWLGLSEQYF. The CDR3 nucleotides are TGCGCCAGCAGCCCCGAACCGGGACTAGCGTCGTGGTTGGGACTCAGCGAGCAGTACTTC.

The chain carries TRBV5-1 and TRBJ2-2, with D uncertain. The CDR3 has 14 amino acids. Deletions cut 2 bases from V and 1 base from J, with 6 bases between. The germline CDR1 and CDR2 sequences are SGHRS and YFSETQ. In DNA, the CDR3 is TGCGCCAGCAGCTTTTCGGGGAACACCGGGGAGCTGTTTTTT. Its protein is CASSFSGNTGELFF.

Only a few counts were recorded for this clone. The CDR3 sequence: CASSGRNTGELFF. In DNA, the CDR3 is TGTGCCAGCTCTGGGAGGAACACCGGGGAGCTGTTTTTT. This chain joins TRBV7-3 and TRBJ2-2; D perhaps matches TRBD2 (5 bases). Germline CDR1 SGHTA, CDR2 FQGTGA. The CDR3 totals 13 residues. Trimming shortened V by 8 bases and J by 1 base, and 8 bases separated the two germline ends.

This sequence joins TRBV27 and TRBJ1-1; 7 bases line up with TRBD1. Trimming removed 7 bases from V and 5 bases from J; junction bases left unmatched: 13. Germline values: CDR1 MNHEY, CDR2 SMNVEV (reference sequence). CDR3 length: 15 residues. CDR3 DNA: TGTGCCAGCAAGGGGGCTGGAGGGAGGGAAACTGAAGCTTTCTTT. Its protein is CASKGAGGRETEAFF.

This chain uses TRBV7-2 with TRBJ1-1; D gene ambiguous. The germline V gene has CDR1 SGHTA and CDR2 FQGNSA. This CDR3 is 15 amino acids long. The V end was cut by 2 bases, the J end by 1 base, with 11 bases between. This CDR3 reads CASSLRKGQNTEAFF. The CDR3 bases are TGTGCCAGCAGCTTAAGAAAAGGCCAGAACACTGAAGCTTTCTTT.

Comment on this clone: A read error may account for a junction end that differs from germline. The CDR3 sequence is CASTSPYGQYF. The CDR3 DNA sequence: TGTGCCAGCACCTCGCCGTACGGGCAGTACTTC. The V gene is TRBV28, the J gene TRBJ2-7; D remains unclear. This CDR3 has 11 residues. Germline loops: CDR1 MDHEN, CDR2 SYDVKM.

The chain links TRBV15 to TRBJ2-7; the D is unclear. CDR1 and CDR2 (germline): LNHNV, YYDKDF (reference sequence). The length of the CDR3 is 14 residues. The germline V and J ends were trimmed by 4 bases and 2 bases, with 12 bases remaining between them. CDR3 nucleotides: TGTGCCACCAGCAAGGGCCAGGTAGCCTACGAGCAGTACTTC. It specifies CATSKGQVAYEQYF.

The chain uses TRBV7-2 and TRBJ2-5, with unresolved D. The CDR3 spans 13 residues. Trimming took off 0 bases at V and 5 bases at J, with 7 bases between the two ends. Germline lookup yields CDR1 SGHTA and CDR2 FQGNSA. The CDR3 protein is CASSLAELETQYF. CDR3 DNA sequence: TGTGCCAGCAGCTTAGCGGAACTGGAGACCCAGTACTTC.

The chain links TRBV6-9 to TRBJ2-5; no clear D. CDR1 and CDR2 from the germline V gene are MNHGY and SVAAGI. Trimming pared 3 bases from V and 1 base from J, leaving 12 bases between. The CDR3 has 15 amino acids. DNA for the CDR3: TGTGCCAGCAGTTACGGAGTTGACCGCCAAGAGACCCAGTACTTC. This encodes CASSYGVDRQETQYF.

The chain is built from TRBV20-1 and TRBJ1-2; unclear D gene. The CDR3 is 11 residues long. Trimming shortened V by 6 bases and J by 8 bases, and 13 bases separated the two germline ends. Germline lookup yields CDR1 DFQATT and CDR2 SNEGSKA (reference sequence). The CDR3 DNA reads as TGCAGTGCCCGGGGTCGAACGGGCTACACCTTC. Amino acids: CSARGRTGYTF.